The clone carrying this TCR beta chain was counted ten times or more. The antigen is undetermined. The source of the sample is a study of T cells in Graves' hyperthyroidism and ophthalmopathy. Whole-study findings and limits: Most clonotypes that expanded in the thyroid above 0.001 also showed up in blood.

No progression to ophthalmopathy during 18 months of follow-up defined stable disease. The PBMCs had their origin in 7.5 to 10 ml of fresh peripheral blood. V lost 10 bases to trimming and J lost 1 base, with 10 bases between them. Looked up from germline, CDR1 is MDHEN and CDR2 is SYDVKM. This CDR3 comprises 12 residues. RNA transcripts gave rise to amplified TCR beta CDR3 regions. RT-PCR in the first round (using the HTBI primer set) targeted the TCR CDR3. TCRdb reprocessed the multiplex PCR reads with MiXCR, giving one entry per CDR3 protein. The repertoire holds 450,000 to 650,000 distinct CDR3 sequences, with less than 25% as singletons.

The sample consisted of blood. The chain links TRBV28 to TRBJ2-5, with a possible D match to TRBD1 (6 bases). This TCR derives from a man between 18 and 29 years old with Graves' hyperthyroidism. CDR3 protein: CATRDTQETQYF. The CDR3 DNA sequence: TGTGCCACCCGGGACACCCAAGAGACCCAGTACTTC.